This T cell receptor beta chain was sequenced in a study of regulatory and conventional T cells in RAG deficiency. Conventional CD4+ T cells were sorted from blood as CD25-low CD127-high cells. The repertoire was sequenced with immunoSEQ multiplex PCR; TCRdb's copy has only in-frame clones and lacks some. This table holds more than 20,000 clones, 90% to 95% found once. Germline V gene data show CDR1 as LGHNT and CDR2 as FRNRAP. Trimming took 6 bases from V and 7 from J; bases not matched to a gene: 7. The CDR3 is 13 residues long. This same sample was also part of a study on regulatory T cells. According to that study: The PCR used 52 TRBV and 13 TRBJ primers.

The chain uses TRBV12-5 and TRBJ2-7; the match to TRBD1 covers 9 bases. The sample was CD4+ T cells sorted from blood. This TCR was sampled from a human donor in good health. DNA of the CDR3: TGTGCTAGTGGCTACGGGACAGGGAGAGAGCAGTACTTC. This gives the protein CASGYGTGREQYF.